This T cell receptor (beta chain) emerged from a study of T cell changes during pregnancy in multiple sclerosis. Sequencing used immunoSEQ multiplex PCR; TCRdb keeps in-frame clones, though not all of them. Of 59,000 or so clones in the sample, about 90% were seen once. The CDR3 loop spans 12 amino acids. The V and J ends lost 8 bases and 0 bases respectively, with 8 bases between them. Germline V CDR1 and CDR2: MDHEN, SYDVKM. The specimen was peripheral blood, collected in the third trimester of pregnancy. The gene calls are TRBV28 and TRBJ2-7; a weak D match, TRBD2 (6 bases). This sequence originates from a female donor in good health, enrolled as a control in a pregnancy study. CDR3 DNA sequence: TGTGCCAGCGGTAGCGGCTCCTACGAGCAGTACTTC. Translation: CASGSGSYEQYF. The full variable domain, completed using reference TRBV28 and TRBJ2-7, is DVKVTQSSRYLVKRTGEKVFLECVQDMDHENMFWYRQDPGLGLRLIYFSYDVKMKEKGDIPEGYSVSREKKERFSLILESASTNQTSMYLCASGSGSYEQYFGPGTRLTVT.